This passage covers 18 T cell receptor beta chains from one sample sequenced in a study of CD8 T cells in Susac syndrome. The authors reverse transcribed about 0.45 to 1 ug RNA with random hexamers. MiXCR, applied by TCRdb to the immunoSEQ multiplex PCR reads, yields one record per CDR3 protein. The sample holds about 140,000 distinct CDR3 sequences, approximately 95% seen once. Sequenced material: CD4+ T cells from PBMCs. These receptor sequences come from a human donor with Susac syndrome.

The chain recombines TRBV5-1 with TRBJ1-2; no reliable D call. The CDR3 extends over 14 amino acids. CDR1 and CDR2 (germline): SGHRS, YFSETQ. The V gene lost 4 bases and the J gene lost 1 base, with 11 bases spanning the gap. This CDR3 reads CASSLPWDNYGYTF. The CDR3 DNA follows: TGCGCCAGCAGCCTCCCGTGGGATAACTATGGCTACACCTTC. Based on the CDR3 plus reference TRBV5-1 and TRBJ1-2, the full variable domain is KAGVTQTPRYLIKTRGQQVTLSCSPISGHRSVSWYQQTPGQGLQFLFEYFSETQRNKGNFPGRFSGRQFSNSRSEMNVSTLELGDSALYLCASSLPWDNYGYTFGSGTRLTVV.

Concerning this clonotype: Because the CDR3's place on the DNA is in doubt, the DNA is left out and the CDR3 is given as listed by TCRdb. The chain couples TRBV21-1 to TRBJ2-6. TRBV21-1 is a listed pseudogene. The CDR3 region is 18 residues in length, termini included. This CDR3 reads CASSTSIDWASGANVLTF.

The CDR3 nucleotides read TGTGCCTGGAGTACGACAGGGGATCAGCCCCAGCATTTT. It translates to CAWSTTGDQPQHF. The gene calls are TRBV30 and TRBJ1-5, with 8 bases lining up with TRBD1. J was trimmed by 5 bases and V by 2 bases; bases with no gene match: 2. Germline assignment: CDR1 GTSNPN and CDR2 SVGIG (reference sequence). This CDR3 is built from 13 residues. Full variable domain (remainder filled in from reference TRBV30 and TRBJ1-5): SQTIHQWPATLVQPVGSPLSLECTVEGTSNPNLYWYRQAAGRGLQLLFYSVGIGQISSEVPQNLSASRPQDRQFILSSKKLLLSDSGFYLCAWSTTGDQPQHFGDGTRLSIL.

V is TRBV18 and J is TRBJ2-2; D not resolved. This CDR3 has 14 residues. The V end lost 3 bases, the J end lost 4 bases, and 9 bases lay between the germline ends. CDR1 KGHSH and CDR2 LQKENI come from the germline V gene. CDR3 loop: CASSPIASTGELFF. CDR3 DNA sequence: TGTGCCAGCTCACCGATCGCTAGCACCGGGGAGCTGTTTTTT.

This chain connects TRBV20-1 to TRBJ2-5, with TRBD2 matching 9 bases. There are 19 residues in the CDR3. Per germline, CDR1 DFQATT and CDR2 SNEGSKA (reference sequence). With 3 bases clipped from V and 5 bases from J, the junction kept 22 bases outside the gene matches. Here the CDR3 DNA reads TGCAGTGCTAGGATTCCCGCGTCCCCTAGCGGGATCGGGTGGGAGACCCAGTACTTC. This encodes CSARIPASPSGIGWETQYF.

CDR3 DNA sequence: TGCAGTGCTAGATCGGGGGATAGCCACAATGAGCAGTTCTTC. It is translated as CSARSGDSHNEQFF. The V gene is TRBV20-1, the J gene TRBJ2-1; D is possibly TRBD2 (6 bases). The V and J ends lost 2 bases and 5 bases respectively, with 13 bases between them. Germline lookup yields CDR1 DFQATT and CDR2 SNEGSKA (reference sequence). The length of the CDR3 is 14 residues.

V usage is TRBV7-2 and J usage is TRBJ1-1; weak D call: TRBD1 (5 bases). The CDR3 is 16 amino acids. From germline, CDR1 is SGHTA and CDR2 FQGNSA. The V and J ends lost 2 bases and 0 bases respectively, with 13 bases between them. CDR3 nucleotides: TGTGCCAGCAGCTTAACGGGGGGTTGGGTGAACACTGAAGCTTTCTTT. Translating gives CASSLTGGWVNTEAFF. The entire variable domain, with the rest obtained from reference TRBV7-2 and TRBJ1-1, is as follows: GAGVSQSPSNKVTEKGKDVELRCDPISGHTALYWYRQSLGQGLEFLIYFQGNSAPDKSGLPSDRFSAERTGGSVSTLTIQRTQQEDSAVYLCASSLTGGWVNTEAFFGQGTRLTVV.

This clonotype appeared a single time. This chain links TRBV18 with TRBJ2-2, with D possibly matching TRBD2 (6 bases). CDR1 is KGHSH and CDR2 is LQKENI in the germline V gene. There are 16 residues in the CDR3. V lost 6 bases, J lost 2 bases, and 16 bases lay in between. The DNA of the CDR3 is TGTGCCAGCTCGGTCCGGACGGGAGCTAACACCGGGGAGCTGTTTTTT. This sequence encodes CASSVRTGANTGELFF.

This clonotype has a single count. The J gene is TRBJ2-2, the V gene TRBV5-6, with TRBD2 identical over 8 bases. V shed 2 bases and J 3 bases; nucleotides not matched to a gene: 12. The CDR3 is 18 amino acids. Germline values: CDR1 SGHDT, CDR2 YYEEEE. DNA of the CDR3: TGTGCCAGCAGCTTTTCCGTCGGGAGGGCCTTTCACACCGGGGAGCTGTTTTTT. Translating gives CASSFSVGRAFHTGELFF.

The chain joins TRBV27 to TRBJ1-2; D remains unclear. V shed 0 bases and J shed 7 bases, with 9 bases lying between them. This CDR3 has 13 amino acids. CDR1 is MNHEY and CDR2 is SMNVEV in the germline V gene (reference sequence). CDR3 region: CASSLSTEGGYTF. The CDR3, as DNA: TGTGCCAGCAGTTTATCCACCGAAGGTGGCTACACCTTC.

This rearrangement joins TRBV20-1 to TRBJ2-1, with TRBD1 matching over 9 bases. V gave up 8 bases and J gave up 10 bases; unmatched junction bases: 15. The CDR3 spans 14 residues. Germline CDR1 DFQATT, CDR2 SNEGSKA (reference sequence). CDR3 sequence reads: CSSTGTGLPSEQFF. The CDR3 nucleotides are TGCAGTTCCACCGGGACAGGGCTACCGTCGGAGCAGTTCTTC.

This chain uses TRBV5-1 with TRBJ2-6; no clear D. V was cut by 2 bases and J by 1 base, with 7 bases left in between. CDR3 length equals 15 residues. Per the germline V gene, CDR1 is SGHRS and CDR2 is YFSETQ. CDR3 loop: CASSFEGSGANVLTF. As DNA, the CDR3 is TGCGCCAGCAGCTTTGAAGGGTCTGGGGCCAACGTCCTGACTTTC.

The CDR3 spells CSTTQGITDTQYF. CDR3 bases: TGCAGCACTACACAGGGGATCACAGATACGCAGTATTTT. The V gene is TRBV29-1, the J gene TRBJ2-3, with 7 bases that match TRBD1. The CDR3 consists of 13 residues. CDR1 is SQVTM, CDR2 ANQGSEA, per germline. The J segment lost 2 bases and the V segment lost 8 bases, leaving 7 bases of the junction unmatched.

The genes are TRBV5-1 and TRBJ2-2; TRBD1 or TRBD2 may be the D gene (5 bases each). The CDR3 loop spans 14 amino acids. The V gene's germline CDR1 is SGHRS and CDR2 YFSETQ. The V end lost 3 bases, the J end lost 7 bases, and 13 bases lay between the germline ends. CDR3 sequence: CASSWGPRGGELFF. The CDR3 region has the DNA TGCGCCAGCAGCTGGGGACCCCGAGGCGGGGAGCTGTTTTTT.

The V call is TRBV20-1, the J call TRBJ2-5, with 10 bases lining up with TRBD2. Germline assignment: CDR1 DFQATT and CDR2 SNEGSKA (reference sequence). The CDR3 length is 14 residues. Trimming cost V 6 bases and J 2 bases; bases outside gene matches: 6. The CDR3 sequence is CSAGRTSGQETQYF. CDR3 in DNA: TGCAGTGCCGGACGGACTAGCGGACAAGAGACCCAGTACTTC.

V usage is TRBV20-1 and J usage is TRBJ2-1; D may correspond to TRBD1 or TRBD2 (5 bases each). The CDR3 has 13 residues. The germline V gene encodes CDR1 DFQATT and CDR2 SNEGSKA (reference sequence). Trimming took off 2 bases at V and 2 bases at J, with 7 bases between the two ends. CDR3 protein: CSARRDAYNEQFF. CDR3 nucleotides: TGCAGTGCTAGAAGGGACGCCTACAATGAGCAGTTCTTC.

The chain recombines TRBV15 with TRBJ2-7; 10 bases are a match to TRBD1. V was pared by 7 bases and J by 7 bases, with 10 bases of the junction left unmatched. The CDR3 extends over 14 amino acids. CDR1 is LNHNV, CDR2 YYDKDF, per germline (reference sequence). This CDR3 reads CATTGTGEIQEQYF. DNA of the CDR3: TGTGCCACCACCGGGACAGGGGAAATTCAGGAGCAGTACTTC. The full variable domain, its missing parts supplied by reference TRBV15 and TRBJ2-7, is DAMVIQNPRYQVTQFGKPVTLSCSQTLNHNVMYWYQQKSSQAPKLLFHYYDKDFNNEADTPDNFQSRRPNTSFCFLDIRSPGLGDTAMYLCATTGTGEIQEQYFGPGTRLTVT.

In this sample, this clonotype turned up once. The CDR3 DNA reads as TGTGCCAGCAGTGCCGGGACAGGGGGGGCTTTCTTT. It codes for CASSAGTGGAFF. The genes are TRBV28 and TRBJ1-1; 11 positions match TRBD1. V was clipped by 5 bases and J by 11 bases; unmatched bases: 4. The CDR3 is made up of 12 amino acids. Germline-derived CDR1 and CDR2 are MDHEN and SYDVKM.